The sequence of this T cell receptor (beta chain) was determined in a study of spatial heterogeneity in lung cancer. Study context: A unique TCR and UMI combination showed up more than ten times in raw reads, on average.

Time point indicated: sample taken at primary tumor resection. Samples were obtained from some 70 donors, all untreated early-stage non-small cell lung cancer patients. Frozen PBMC, nontumor lung or tumor provided whole RNA, which was sequenced unsorted. This CDR3 is built from 14 residues. Germline CDR1 reads DFQATT; CDR2 reads SNEGSKA (reference sequence). Trimming took 6 bases from V and 5 from J, leaving 14 bases between them. TCRdb re-analysed the 5' RACE reads in MiXCR, keeping a single row per CDR3 protein. The sample lists about 27,000 distinct CDR3 sequences; 7% were seen once. This clonotype was observed at least ten times.

The chain carries TRBV20-1 and TRBJ1-6, with a weak D call TRBD1 (6 bases). The input for sequencing was PBMCs, taken at surgery. The TCR sequence derives from a male donor with early-stage non-small cell lung cancer. For the CDR3, the DNA is TGCAGTGCGGACAGTGATCAGGATAATTCACCCCTCCACTTT. Translation: CSADSDQDNSPLHF.